This note documents a single T cell receptor beta chain sequence. The sample is drawn from a study of blood T cell repertoires in COVID-19. Libraries were prepared by immunoSEQ multiplex PCR; TCRdb keeps only in-frame clonotypes and omits some of them. Of about 40,000 clones in the sample, 88% were seen once. This clonotype originated in a human donor in a cohort sampled during active COVID-19. Material: peripheral blood.

The CDR3 protein is CASSLAAVPPQHF. As DNA, the CDR3 is TGTGCCAGCAGCTTGGCCGCGGTCCCACCCCAGCATTTT. The V call is TRBV5-8, the J call TRBJ1-5; D gene ambiguous. CDR3 length equals 13 residues. V was trimmed by 0 bases and J by 10 bases, leaving 11 bases between them. Per germline, CDR1 SGHTS and CDR2 YDEGEE.